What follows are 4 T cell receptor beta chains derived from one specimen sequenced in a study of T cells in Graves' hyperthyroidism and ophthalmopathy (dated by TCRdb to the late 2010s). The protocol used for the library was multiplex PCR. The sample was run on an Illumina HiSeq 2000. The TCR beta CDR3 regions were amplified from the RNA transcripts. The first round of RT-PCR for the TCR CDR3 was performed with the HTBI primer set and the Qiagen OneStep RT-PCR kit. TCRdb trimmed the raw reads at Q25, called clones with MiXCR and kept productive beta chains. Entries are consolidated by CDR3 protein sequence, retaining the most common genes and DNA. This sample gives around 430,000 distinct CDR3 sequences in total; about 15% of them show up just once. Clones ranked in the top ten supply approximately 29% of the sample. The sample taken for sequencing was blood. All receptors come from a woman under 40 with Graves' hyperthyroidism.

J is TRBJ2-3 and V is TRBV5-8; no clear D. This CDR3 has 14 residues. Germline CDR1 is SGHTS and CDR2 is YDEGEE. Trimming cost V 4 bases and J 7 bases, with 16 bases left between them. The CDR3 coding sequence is TGTGCCAGCAGCCCCGGACCGTCCCCGAATACGCAGTATTTT. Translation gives CASSPGPSPNTQYF.

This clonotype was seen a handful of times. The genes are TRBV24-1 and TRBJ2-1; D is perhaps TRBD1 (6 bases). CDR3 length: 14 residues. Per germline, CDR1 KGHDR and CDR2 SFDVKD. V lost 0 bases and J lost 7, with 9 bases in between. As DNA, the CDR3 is TGTGCCACCAGTGATTTGTGGCAGGGGAATGAGCAGTTCTTC. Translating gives CATSDLWQGNEQFF.

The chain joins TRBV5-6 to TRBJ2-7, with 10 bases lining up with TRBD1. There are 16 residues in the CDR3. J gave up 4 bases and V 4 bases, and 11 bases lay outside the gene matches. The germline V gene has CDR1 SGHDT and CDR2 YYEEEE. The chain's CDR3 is CASSPLPGQGRYEQYF. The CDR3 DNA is TGTGCCAGCAGCCCCCTACCGGGACAGGGGAGGTACGAGCAGTACTTC.

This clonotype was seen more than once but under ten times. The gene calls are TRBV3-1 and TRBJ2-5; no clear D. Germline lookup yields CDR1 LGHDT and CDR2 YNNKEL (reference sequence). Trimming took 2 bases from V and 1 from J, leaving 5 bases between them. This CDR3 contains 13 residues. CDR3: CASSQNPQETQYF. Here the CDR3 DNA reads TGTGCCAGCAGCCAAAATCCCCAAGAGACCCAGTACTTC.